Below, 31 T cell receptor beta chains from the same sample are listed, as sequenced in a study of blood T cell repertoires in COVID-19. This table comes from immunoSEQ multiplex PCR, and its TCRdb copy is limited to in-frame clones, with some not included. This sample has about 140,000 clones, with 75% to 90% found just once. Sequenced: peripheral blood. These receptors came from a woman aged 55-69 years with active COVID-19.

The DNA for the CDR3 is TGTGCCAGCAGCTTGCCGAGCGGGGCCCAAGAGACCCAGTACTTC. Translating it yields CASSLPSGAQETQYF. The genes are TRBV11-2 and TRBJ2-5, with 7 bases aligning to TRBD2. This CDR3 region has 15 residues. Germline V lookup: CDR1 SGHAT, CDR2 FQNNGV. V lost 3 bases, J lost 1 base, and 5 bases stayed unmatched.

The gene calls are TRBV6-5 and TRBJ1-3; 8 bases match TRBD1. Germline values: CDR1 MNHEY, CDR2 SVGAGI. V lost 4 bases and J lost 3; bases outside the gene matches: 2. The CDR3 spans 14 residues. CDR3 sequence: CASSFDRGGNTIYF. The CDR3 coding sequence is TGTGCCAGCAGTTTTGACAGGGGTGGAAACACCATATATTTT.

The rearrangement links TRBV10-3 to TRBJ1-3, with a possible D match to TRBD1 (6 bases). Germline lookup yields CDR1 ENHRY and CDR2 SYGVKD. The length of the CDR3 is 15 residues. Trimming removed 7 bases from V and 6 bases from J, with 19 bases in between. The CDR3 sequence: CAIKSGGAPQNTIYF. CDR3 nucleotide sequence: TGTGCCATCAAGTCGGGGGGCGCTCCTCAAAACACCATATATTTT.

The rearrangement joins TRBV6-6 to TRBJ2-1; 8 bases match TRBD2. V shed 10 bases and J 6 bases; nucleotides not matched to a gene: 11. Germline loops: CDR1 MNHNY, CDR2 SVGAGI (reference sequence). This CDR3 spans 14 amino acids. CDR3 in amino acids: CATFSGLDSNEQFF. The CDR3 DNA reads TGTGCCACTTTCTCGGGACTAGACAGCAATGAGCAGTTCTTC.

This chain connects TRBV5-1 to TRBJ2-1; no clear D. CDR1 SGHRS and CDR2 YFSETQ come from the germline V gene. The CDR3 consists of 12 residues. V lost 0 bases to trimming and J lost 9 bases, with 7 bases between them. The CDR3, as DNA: TGCGCCAGCAGCTTGGTGGCAGGTGAGCAGTTCTTC. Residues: CASSLVAGEQFF.

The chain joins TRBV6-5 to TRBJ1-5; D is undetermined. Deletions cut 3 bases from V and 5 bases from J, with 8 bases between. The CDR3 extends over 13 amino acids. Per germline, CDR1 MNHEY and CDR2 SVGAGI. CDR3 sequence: CASSYSSDQPQHF. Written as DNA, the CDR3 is TGTGCCAGCAGTTATTCGTCGGATCAGCCCCAGCATTTT.

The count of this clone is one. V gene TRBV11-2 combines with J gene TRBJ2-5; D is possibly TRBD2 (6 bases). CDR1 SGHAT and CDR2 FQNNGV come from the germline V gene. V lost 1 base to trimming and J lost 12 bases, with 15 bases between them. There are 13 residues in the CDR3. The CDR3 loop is CASSLVVAGWKYF. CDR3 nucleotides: TGTGCCAGCAGCTTAGTCGTCGCGGGATGGAAGTACTTC.

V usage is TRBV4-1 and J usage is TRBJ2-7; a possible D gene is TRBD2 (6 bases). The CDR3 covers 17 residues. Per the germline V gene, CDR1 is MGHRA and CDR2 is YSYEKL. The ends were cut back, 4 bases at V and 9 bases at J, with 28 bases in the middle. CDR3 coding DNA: TGCGCCAGCAGCCCATTACACCCGGGAGAGGGGTTAGACGGGCAGTACTTC. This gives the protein CASSPLHPGEGLDGQYF.

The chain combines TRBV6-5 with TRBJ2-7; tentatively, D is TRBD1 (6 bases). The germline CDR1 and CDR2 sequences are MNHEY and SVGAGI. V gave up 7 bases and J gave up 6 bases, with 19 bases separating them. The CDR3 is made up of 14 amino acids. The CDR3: CASNQEGVWGEQYF. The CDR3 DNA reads TGTGCCAGCAACCAAGAGGGGGTCTGGGGCGAGCAGTACTTC.

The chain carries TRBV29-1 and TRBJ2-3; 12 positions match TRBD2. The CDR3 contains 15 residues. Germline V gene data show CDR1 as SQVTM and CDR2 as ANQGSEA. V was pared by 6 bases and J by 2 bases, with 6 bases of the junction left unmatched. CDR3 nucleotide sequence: TGCAGCGTAGGAGGACTAGCGGGGAACACAGATACGCAGTATTTT. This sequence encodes CSVGGLAGNTDTQYF.

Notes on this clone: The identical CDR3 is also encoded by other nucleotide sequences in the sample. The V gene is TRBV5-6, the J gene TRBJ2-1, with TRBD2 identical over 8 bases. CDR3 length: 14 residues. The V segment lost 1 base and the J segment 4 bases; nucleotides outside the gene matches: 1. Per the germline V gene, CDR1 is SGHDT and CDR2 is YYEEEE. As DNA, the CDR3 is TGTGCCAGCAGCTTGACTAGCGGATACAATGAGCAGTTCTTC. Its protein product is CASSLTSGYNEQFF. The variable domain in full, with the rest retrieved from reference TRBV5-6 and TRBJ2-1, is DAGVTQSPTHLIKTRGQQVTLRCSPKSGHDTVSWYQQALGQGPQFIFQYYEEEERQRGNFPDRFSGHQFPNYSSELNVNALLLGDSALYLCASSLTSGYNEQFFGPGTRLTVL.

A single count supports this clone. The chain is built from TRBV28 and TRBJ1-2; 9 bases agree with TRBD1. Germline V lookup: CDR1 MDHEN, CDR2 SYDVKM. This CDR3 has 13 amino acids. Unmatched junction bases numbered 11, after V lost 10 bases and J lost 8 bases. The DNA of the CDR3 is TGTGCCACCTGGCGGAGACAGGGGGGAGGCTACACCTTC. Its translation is CATWRRQGGGYTF.

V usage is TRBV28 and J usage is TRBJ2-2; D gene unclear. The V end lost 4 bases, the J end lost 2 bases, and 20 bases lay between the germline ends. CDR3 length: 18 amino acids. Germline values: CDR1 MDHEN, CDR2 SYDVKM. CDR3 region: CASSSSGPWIGNTGELFF. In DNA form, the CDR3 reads TGTGCCAGCAGTTCCTCGGGTCCCTGGATCGGAAACACCGGGGAGCTGTTTTTT.

CDR3 protein: CASNRGQGYTDTQYF. The CDR3 nucleotides are TGTGCCAGCAACCGAGGACAGGGATATACAGATACGCAGTATTTT. The chain couples TRBV9 to TRBJ2-3, with 8 nucleotides matching TRBD1. This CDR3 is 15 amino acids long. J gave up 3 bases and V 6 bases, and 9 bases lay outside the gene matches. Looked up from germline, CDR1 is SGDLS and CDR2 is YYNGEE.

The CDR3 region has the DNA TGTGCCAGCAGCCGGACAGGGGCCACAGATACGCAGTATTTT. Protein: CASSRTGATDTQYF. The chain has TRBV5-5 and TRBJ2-3, with 9 bases fitting TRBD1. V lost 4 bases to trimming and J lost 2 bases; unmatched junction nucleotides: 2. Germline V gives CDR1 SGHKS, CDR2 YYEKEE (reference sequence). This CDR3 contains 14 residues.

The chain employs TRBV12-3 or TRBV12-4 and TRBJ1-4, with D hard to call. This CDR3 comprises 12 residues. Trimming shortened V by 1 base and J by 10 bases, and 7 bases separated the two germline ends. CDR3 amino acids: CASSLGGGKLFF. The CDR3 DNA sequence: TGTGCCAGCAGTTTAGGAGGAGGAAAACTGTTTTTT.

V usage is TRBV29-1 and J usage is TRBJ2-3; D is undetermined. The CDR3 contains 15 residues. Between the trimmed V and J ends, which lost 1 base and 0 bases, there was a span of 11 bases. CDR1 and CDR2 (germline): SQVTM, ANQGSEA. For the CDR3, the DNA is TGCAGCGTTGAAGGGGCCCCTCCTAGCACAGATACGCAGTATTTT. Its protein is CSVEGAPPSTDTQYF.

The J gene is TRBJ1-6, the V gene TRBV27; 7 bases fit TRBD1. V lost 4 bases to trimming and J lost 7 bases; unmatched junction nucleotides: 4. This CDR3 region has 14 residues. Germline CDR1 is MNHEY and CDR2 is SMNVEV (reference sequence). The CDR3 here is CASSYAGGNSPLHF. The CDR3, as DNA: TGTGCCAGCAGTTACGCAGGGGGGAATTCACCCCTCCACTTT.

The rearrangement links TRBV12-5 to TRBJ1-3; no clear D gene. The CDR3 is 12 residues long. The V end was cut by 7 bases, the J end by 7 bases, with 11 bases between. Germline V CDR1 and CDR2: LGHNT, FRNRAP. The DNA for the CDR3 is TGTGCTAGTGCCGGTTCACGGAACACCATATATTTT. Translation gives CASAGSRNTIYF.

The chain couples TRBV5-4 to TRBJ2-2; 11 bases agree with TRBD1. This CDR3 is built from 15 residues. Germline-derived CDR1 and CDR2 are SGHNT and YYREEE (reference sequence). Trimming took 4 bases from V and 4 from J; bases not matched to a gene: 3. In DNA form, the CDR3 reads TGTGCCAGCAGCGCAGGACAGGGGGCCACCGGGGAGCTGTTTTTT. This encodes CASSAGQGATGELFF.

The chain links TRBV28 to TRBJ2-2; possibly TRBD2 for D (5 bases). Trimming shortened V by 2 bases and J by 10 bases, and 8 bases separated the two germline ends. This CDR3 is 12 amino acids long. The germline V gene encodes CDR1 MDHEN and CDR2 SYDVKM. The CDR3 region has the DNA TGTGCCAGCAGTTTAAAGCTAGCGGAGCTGTTTTTT. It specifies CASSLKLAELFF.

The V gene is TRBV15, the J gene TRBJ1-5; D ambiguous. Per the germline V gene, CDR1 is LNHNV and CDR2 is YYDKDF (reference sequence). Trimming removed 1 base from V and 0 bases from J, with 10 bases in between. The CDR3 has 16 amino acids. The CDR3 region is CATSRGREYSNQPQHF. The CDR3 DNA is TGTGCCACCAGCAGAGGCCGAGAGTATAGCAATCAGCCCCAGCATTTT.

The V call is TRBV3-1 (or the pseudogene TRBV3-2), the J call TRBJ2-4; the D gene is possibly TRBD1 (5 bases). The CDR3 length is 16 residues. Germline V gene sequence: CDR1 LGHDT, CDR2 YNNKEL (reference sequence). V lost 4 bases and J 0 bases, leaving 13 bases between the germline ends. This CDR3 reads CASSLQTVLAKNIQYF. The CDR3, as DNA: TGTGCCAGCAGCCTTCAGACAGTACTAGCCAAAAACATTCAGTACTTC.

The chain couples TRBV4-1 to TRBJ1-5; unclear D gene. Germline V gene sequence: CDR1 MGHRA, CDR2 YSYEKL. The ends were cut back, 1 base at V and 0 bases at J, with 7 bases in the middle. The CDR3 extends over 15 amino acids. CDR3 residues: CASSQGANSNQPQHF. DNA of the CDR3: TGCGCCAGCAGCCAAGGGGCTAATAGCAATCAGCCCCAGCATTTT.

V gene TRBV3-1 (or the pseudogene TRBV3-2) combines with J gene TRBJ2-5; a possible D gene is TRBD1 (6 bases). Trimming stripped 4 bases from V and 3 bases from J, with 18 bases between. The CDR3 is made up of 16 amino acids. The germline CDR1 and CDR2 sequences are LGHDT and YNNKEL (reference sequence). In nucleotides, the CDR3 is TGTGCCAGCAGCCTAGAGCGGACAGACCGCGAAGAGACCCAGTACTTC. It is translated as CASSLERTDREETQYF.

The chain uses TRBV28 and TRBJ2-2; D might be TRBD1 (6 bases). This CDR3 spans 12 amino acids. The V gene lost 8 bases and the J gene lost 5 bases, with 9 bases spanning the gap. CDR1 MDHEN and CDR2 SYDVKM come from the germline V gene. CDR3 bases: TGTGCCAGCGGTCAGGGGACCGGGGAGCTGTTTTTT. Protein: CASGQGTGELFF.

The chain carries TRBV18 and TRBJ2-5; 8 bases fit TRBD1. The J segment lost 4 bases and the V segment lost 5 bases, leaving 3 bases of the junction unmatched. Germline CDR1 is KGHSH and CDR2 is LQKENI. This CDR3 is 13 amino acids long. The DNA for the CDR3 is TGTGCCAGCTCAGAAGGGACAGGAGAGACCCAGTACTTC. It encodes CASSEGTGETQYF.

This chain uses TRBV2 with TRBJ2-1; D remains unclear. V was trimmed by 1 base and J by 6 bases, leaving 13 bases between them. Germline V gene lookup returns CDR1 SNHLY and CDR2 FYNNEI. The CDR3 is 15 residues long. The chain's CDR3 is CASSEGSAAFNEQFF. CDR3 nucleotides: TGTGCCAGCAGTGAAGGAAGCGCCGCATTCAATGAGCAGTTCTTC.

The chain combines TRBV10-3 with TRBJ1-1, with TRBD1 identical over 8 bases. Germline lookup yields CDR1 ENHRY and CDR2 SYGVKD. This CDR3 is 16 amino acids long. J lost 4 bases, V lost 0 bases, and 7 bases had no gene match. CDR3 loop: CAISESIGQGSTEAFF. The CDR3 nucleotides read TGTGCCATCAGTGAGTCCATCGGACAGGGTAGCACTGAAGCTTTCTTT.

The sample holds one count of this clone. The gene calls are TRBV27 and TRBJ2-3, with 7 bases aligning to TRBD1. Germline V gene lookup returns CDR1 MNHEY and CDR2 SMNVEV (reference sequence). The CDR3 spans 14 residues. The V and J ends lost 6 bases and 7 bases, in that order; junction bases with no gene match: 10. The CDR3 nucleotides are TGTGCCAGCAGCTCCCACTTACAGGGGAATACGCAGTATTTT. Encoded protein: CASSSHLQGNTQYF.

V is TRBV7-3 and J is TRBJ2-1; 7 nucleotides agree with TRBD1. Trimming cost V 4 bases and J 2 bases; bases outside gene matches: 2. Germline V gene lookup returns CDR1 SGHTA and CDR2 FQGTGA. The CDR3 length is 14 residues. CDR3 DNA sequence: TGTGCCAGCAGCTCAGACAGGGCCTACAATGAGCAGTTCTTC. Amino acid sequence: CASSSDRAYNEQFF.